This note documents a single T cell receptor beta chain sequence. Its antigen is not identified. Here immunoSEQ multiplex PCR was the method, and the copy in TCRdb shows in-frame clones only, minus some. In the table there are 60,000 to 100,000 clones, about 90% of which are singletons. The CDR3 has 14 amino acids. Germline assignment: CDR1 MNHEY and CDR2 SVGAGI. Trimming removed 6 bases at V and 0 bases at J, with 10 bases between. This entry comes from a study of T cell responses to AZD1222 COVID-19 vaccine. General study findings and limits: Regions 160-218 and 743-854 dominated among vaccine-associated CD4 TCRs spanning spike. Among those given AZD1222, only 6 or 7 were seropositive at baseline. Samples come after the peak T cell response, not at day 14. Clonal diversity was possibly underestimated, and the donors were mostly white British, with more females.

The V gene is TRBV6-5, the J gene TRBJ2-3; D is uncertain. This TCR derives from an adult in good health. The specimen was peripheral blood, collected on day 0 of MenACWY control vaccination. The CDR3 DNA reads TGTGCCAGCAGCCTGCCGGCCAGCACAGATACGCAGTATTTT. It yields the protein CASSLPASTDTQYF.